The 22 T cell receptor beta chains in this list originate from one sample, sequenced in a study of shared clonotypes between healthy human individuals. This table comes from immunoSEQ multiplex PCR, and its TCRdb copy is limited to in-frame clones, with some not included. The table includes about 610,000 clones, about 96% detected once. Sequencing was performed on naive CD4+ T cells sorted from blood. Subset specified: CD45RA+ positively selected. These TCRs come from a woman aged 25 to 45 in good health.

The CDR3 loop is CSAREVRSQHF. DNA for the CDR3: TGCAGTGCTAGAGAAGTCCGGTCCCAGCATTTT. V gene TRBV20-1 combines with J gene TRBJ1-5; D uncertain. The CDR3 totals 11 residues. CDR1 is DFQATT, CDR2 SNEGSKA, per germline (reference sequence). Trimming took 0 bases from V and 11 from J, leaving 8 bases between them.

V and J are TRBV28 and TRBJ1-2; 7 bases are a match to TRBD1. The CDR3 sequence is 13 residues long. Losses at the gene ends were 7 bases for V and 8 bases for J; bases not matched to a gene: 10. Germline V gene lookup returns CDR1 MDHEN and CDR2 SYDVKM. CDR3 residues: CASTHRGVFGYTF. The CDR3 DNA reads TGTGCCAGCACCCACAGGGGAGTTTTCGGCTACACCTTC.

In DNA, the CDR3 is TGTGCCAGCAGCTTTCGGTTGGCCGGGACTAGCCGGGAGCAGTTCTTC. Residues: CASSFRLAGTSREQFF. The rearrangement joins TRBV7-3 to TRBJ2-1, with TRBD2 identical over 9 bases. The germline CDR1 and CDR2 sequences are SGHTA and FQGTGA. This CDR3 region has 16 residues. V trimming: 3 bases; J trimming: 10 bases; junction bases outside the gene matches: 13. The whole variable domain, remainder taken from reference TRBV7-3 and TRBJ2-1, is GAGVSQTPSNKVTEKGKYVELRCDPISGHTALYWYRQSLGQGPEFLIYFQGTGAADDSGLPNDRFFAVRPEGSVSTLKIQRTERGDSAVYLCASSFRLAGTSREQFFGPGTRLTVL.

This chain joins TRBV30 and TRBJ2-3; TRBD1 matches 7 bases. The germline V gene has CDR1 GTSNPN and CDR2 SVGIG (reference sequence). The junction had 2 bases not matched to a gene; V was cut back by 1 base and J by 4 bases. The CDR3 contains 13 residues. CDR3 nucleotide sequence: TGTGCCTGGAGTGGGACAGGCGCAGATACGCAGTATTTT. As protein: CAWSGTGADTQYF.

V gene TRBV6-1 combines with J gene TRBJ2-1, with 15 bases that match TRBD2. This CDR3 contains 19 residues. Trimming took 4 bases from V and 1 from J; bases not matched to a gene: 8. Germline V gene lookup returns CDR1 MNHNS and CDR2 SASEGT. The CDR3: CASSGETGLAGGSYNEQFF. Written as DNA, the CDR3 is TGTGCCAGCAGTGGGGAAACGGGACTAGCGGGAGGTTCCTACAATGAGCAGTTCTTC.

V is TRBV5-1 and J is TRBJ2-5, with D tentatively TRBD1 (6 bases). Germline V gives CDR1 SGHRS, CDR2 YFSETQ. The CDR3 length is 17 residues. Trimming left V 2 bases short and J 3 bases short, with 20 bases between. The CDR3 DNA is TGCGCCAGCAGCTTCCTGACGACAGGCTGGGGTGAAGAGACCCAGTACTTC. Translating gives CASSFLTTGWGEETQYF.

This clone was counted a single time. The V gene is TRBV5-5, the J gene TRBJ2-7; D gene ambiguous. Germline CDR1 and CDR2: SGHKS and YYEKEE (reference sequence). The CDR3 has 14 residues. Trimming stripped 2 bases from V and 2 bases from J, with 11 bases between. CDR3 DNA: TGTGCCAGCAGCTTCCGGACGGCCACCTACGAGCAGTACTTC. Protein: CASSFRTATYEQYF.

The J gene is TRBJ2-7, the V gene TRBV4-1; 14 bases are shared with TRBD2. V dropped 2 bases and J dropped 2; count of bases not matched to a gene: 8. The V gene's germline CDR1 is MGHRA and CDR2 YSYEKL. This CDR3 region has 18 residues. The CDR3 DNA follows: TGCGCCAGCAGCCAATCCGGACTAGCGGGAGGCCTTACCTACGAGCAGTACTTC. Translating gives CASSQSGLAGGLTYEQYF.

This clone was recorded only once. V gene TRBV5-1 combines with J gene TRBJ2-5; 9 bases match TRBD1. The J call may be mistaken, given a closer DNA end match to TRBJ2-7. The CDR3 is made up of 16 amino acids. CDR1 and CDR2 (germline): SGHRS, YFSETQ. The DNA of the CDR3 is TGCGCCAGCAGCTCGTCAACAGGGGGCGACCCCTACGAGCAGTACTTC. Protein product: CASSSSTGGDPYEQYF.

The chain links TRBV19 to TRBJ2-7; 9 bases line up with TRBD1. CDR1 and CDR2 from the germline V gene are LNHDA and SQIVND (reference sequence). This CDR3 is built from 13 residues. V dropped 9 bases and J dropped 5; count of bases not matched to a gene: 8. CDR3 bases: TGTGCCAGCTCCGGGACAGGGTTCGACGAGCAGTACTTC. Amino acids: CASSGTGFDEQYF. The complete variable domain, with remaining parts taken from reference TRBV19 and TRBJ2-7, reads DGGITQSPKYLFRKEGQNVTLSCEQNLNHDAMYWYRQDPGQGLRLIYYSQIVNDFQKGDIAEGYSVSREKKESFPLTVTSAQKNPTAFYLCASSGTGFDEQYFGPGTRLTVT.

V gene TRBV5-1 combines with J gene TRBJ2-1; TRBD2 agrees at 10 bases. Germline V gives CDR1 SGHRS, CDR2 YFSETQ. J lost 8 bases, V lost 0 bases, and 8 bases had no gene match. The CDR3 is 16 amino acids. CDR3 coding DNA: TGCGCCAGCAGCTTGGCGGCTAGCGGGAGAGCCGATGAGCAGTTCTTC. Protein product: CASSLAASGRADEQFF.

The chain is built from TRBV19 and TRBJ1-5; unclear D gene. CDR3 size: 18 residues. Germline-derived CDR1 and CDR2 are LNHDA and SQIVND (reference sequence). The V end lost 3 bases, the J end lost 1 base, and 19 bases lay between the germline ends. Here the CDR3 DNA reads TGTGCCAGTAGTATCAATGCCCCCTCGGTAGGGAGCAATCAGCCCCAGCATTTT. Its protein product is CASSINAPSVGSNQPQHF.

This chain links TRBV9 with TRBJ2-1; the match to TRBD2 covers 14 bases. The ends lost 7 bases at V and 5 bases at J; junction bases unmatched: 14. Germline V gives CDR1 SGDLS, CDR2 YYNGEE. There are 18 residues in the CDR3. The CDR3, as DNA: TGTGCCAGCGGGGGACTAGCGGGAGAAAATTCTTTCCACAATGAGCAGTTCTTC. This codes for CASGGLAGENSFHNEQFF. Full variable domain (remainder filled in from reference TRBV9 and TRBJ2-1): DSGVTQTPKHLITATGQRVTLRCSPRSGDLSVYWYQQSLDQGLQFLIQYYNGEERAKGNILERFSAQQFPDLHSELNLSSLELGDSALYFCASGGLAGENSFHNEQFFGPGTRLTVL.

The gene calls are TRBV9 and TRBJ2-7, with D perhaps TRBD2 (6 bases). Trimming stripped 4 bases from V and 3 bases from J, with 8 bases between. Germline CDR1 reads SGDLS; CDR2 reads YYNGEE. The CDR3 loop spans 12 amino acids. CDR3: CASSPGGYEQYF. CDR3 coding DNA: TGTGCCAGCAGCCCCGGGGGCTACGAGCAGTACTTC. Full variable domain (outside the CDR3, taken from reference TRBV9 and TRBJ2-7): DSGVTQTPKHLITATGQRVTLRCSPRSGDLSVYWYQQSLDQGLQFLIQYYNGEERAKGNILERFSAQQFPDLHSELNLSSLELGDSALYFCASSPGGYEQYFGPGTRLTVT.

This chain uses TRBV28 with TRBJ1-2; tentatively, D is TRBD1 (5 bases). The germline V and J ends were trimmed by 6 bases and 6 bases, with 20 bases remaining between them. Germline CDR1 and CDR2: MDHEN and SYDVKM. The CDR3 spans 15 residues. As DNA, the CDR3 is TGTGCCAGCAGCACCATCGGCGGGGGGATAAATGGCTACACCTTC. It yields the protein CASSTIGGGINGYTF.

For the CDR3, the DNA is TGTGCCAGCTCACCACGCCCCGGGGAGCTGTTTTTT. Protein product: CASSPRPGELFF. The chain has TRBV18 and TRBJ2-2; D unresolved. Trimming pared 1 base from V and 6 bases from J, leaving 3 bases between. CDR3 size: 12 residues. Germline V gene sequence: CDR1 KGHSH, CDR2 LQKENI.

The chain carries TRBV4-1 and TRBJ2-3, with 7 bases matching TRBD1. V lost 5 bases and J lost 2; bases outside the gene matches: 13. Germline CDR1 is MGHRA and CDR2 is YSYEKL. This CDR3 spans 17 amino acids. As DNA, the CDR3 is TGCGCCAGCAGCAAGACGACAGGGACGGGCTTCACAGATACGCAGTATTTT. It encodes CASSKTTGTGFTDTQYF.

The chain has TRBV6-5 and TRBJ1-5; TRBD1 is a possible D gene (5 bases). The CDR3 runs to 13 residues. V lost 4 bases, J lost 7 bases, and 11 bases lay in between. CDR1 MNHEY and CDR2 SVGAGI come from the germline V gene. CDR3 protein: CASSSGSNQPQHF. The DNA of the CDR3 is TGTGCCAGCAGTTCAGGGTCGAACCAGCCCCAGCATTTT.

The chain uses TRBV7-9 and TRBJ2-1, with TRBD2 matching over 12 bases. This CDR3 is built from 16 residues. The germline gives CDR1 SEHNR, CDR2 FQNEAQ (reference sequence). The V gene end was trimmed by 6 bases and the J gene end by 3 bases; junction bases not matched to a gene: 6. CDR3 region: CASRLLTSGSYNEQFF. The CDR3 region has the DNA TGTGCCAGCAGACTTTTGACTAGCGGGAGCTACAATGAGCAGTTCTTC.

The V call is TRBV7-2, the J call TRBJ2-5; D is unresolved. CDR1 and CDR2 (germline): SGHTA, FQGNSA. CDR3 size: 13 residues. V was pared by 5 bases and J by 11 bases, with 18 bases between. This CDR3 reads CASSQTAALWQYF. CDR3 DNA: TGTGCCAGCAGCCAAACGGCGGCGCTATGGCAGTACTTC.

A single count supports this clone. The genes are TRBV5-1 and TRBJ1-2; 8 positions match TRBD1. J gave up 4 bases and V 4 bases, and 12 bases lay outside the gene matches. From germline, CDR1 is SGHRS and CDR2 YFSETQ. The CDR3 is made up of 16 amino acids. The CDR3 sequence: CASSKEASGQVYGYTF. CDR3 coding DNA: TGCGCCAGCAGCAAAGAGGCCTCGGGACAGGTCTATGGCTACACCTTC.

The chain uses TRBV9 and TRBJ2-5; perhaps TRBD2 as D (6 bases). Germline assignment: CDR1 SGDLS and CDR2 YYNGEE. V lost 3 bases to trimming and J lost 5 bases, with 11 bases between them. This CDR3 is built from 13 residues. For the CDR3, the DNA is TGTGCCAGCAGCGAGACTAGTTCGGAGACCCAGTACTTC. Translation: CASSETSSETQYF.